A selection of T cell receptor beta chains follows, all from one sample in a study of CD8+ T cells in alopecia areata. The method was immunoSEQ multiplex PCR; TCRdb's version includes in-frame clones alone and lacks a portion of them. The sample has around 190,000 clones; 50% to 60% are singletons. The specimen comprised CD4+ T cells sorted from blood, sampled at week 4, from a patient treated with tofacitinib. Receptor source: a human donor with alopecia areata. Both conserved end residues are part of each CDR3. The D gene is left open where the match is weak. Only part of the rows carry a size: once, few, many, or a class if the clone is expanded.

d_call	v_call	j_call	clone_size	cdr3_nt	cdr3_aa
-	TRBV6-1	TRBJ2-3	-	TGTGCCAGCACGGACCAGATGGATACGCAGTATTTT	CASTDQMDTQYF
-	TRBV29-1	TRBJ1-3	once	TGCAGCGTTCTTGAGGGCCTGGGAAACACCATATATTTT	CSVLEGLGNTIYF
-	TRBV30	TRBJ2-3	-	TGTGCCTGGGCGGTGCAGGGCGGCACAGATACGCAGTATTTT	CAWAVQGGTDTQYF
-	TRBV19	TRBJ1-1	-	TGTGCCAGTTTACAGGACAGGAACACTGAAGCTTTCTTT	CASLQDRNTEAFF
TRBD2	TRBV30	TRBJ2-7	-	TGTGCCTGGAGCAGGGGACTAGCGGGAGGTACCTACGAGCAGTACTTC	CAWSRGLAGGTYEQYF
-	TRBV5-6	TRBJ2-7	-	TGTGCCAGCAGCTTGGGCATGGACGAGCAGTACTTC	CASSLGMDEQYF
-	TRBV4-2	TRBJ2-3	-	TGTGCCAGCAGCTCCCAGACAGATACGCAGTATTTT	CASSSQTDTQYF
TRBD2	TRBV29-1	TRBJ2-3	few	TGCAGCGCCCGGCTAGCGGGTTTCACAGATACGCAGTATTTT	CSARLAGFTDTQYF
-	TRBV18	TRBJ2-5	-	TGTGCCAGCTCACGGCCGGGATGGGACCAGTACTTC	CASSRPGWDQYF
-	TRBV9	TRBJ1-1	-	TGTGCCAGCAGCGTAGAGAACACTGAAGCTTTCTTT	CASSVENTEAFF
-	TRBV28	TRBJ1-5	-	TGTGCCAGCAGTTTACAAGGGAGGCCCCAGCATTTT	CASSLQGRPQHF
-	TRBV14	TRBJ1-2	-	TGTGCCAGCAGCCAATTAGGTTATGGGGGCTACACCTTC	CASSQLGYGGYTF
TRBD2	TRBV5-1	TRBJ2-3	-	TGCGCCAGCAGCAGGGCGGGAGGGGCAGATACGCAGTATTTT	CASSRAGGADTQYF
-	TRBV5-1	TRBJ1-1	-	TGCGCCAGCAGCTTATCTGGGCTGGCTGAAGCTTTCTTT	CASSLSGLAEAFF
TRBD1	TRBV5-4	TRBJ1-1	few	TGTGCCAGCAGGCTGGACAGGAAGAACACTGAAGCTTTCTTT	CASRLDRKNTEAFF
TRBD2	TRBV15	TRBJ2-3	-	TGTGCCACCAGCAGTCGGACTAGCGCAGATACGCAGTATTTT	CATSSRTSADTQYF
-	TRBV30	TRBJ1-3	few	TGTGCCTGGAGTCAAACTGGAAACACCATATATTTT	CAWSQTGNTIYF
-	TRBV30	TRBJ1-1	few	TGTGCCGTACGTAGGGTGAACACTGAAGCTTTCTTT	CAVRRVNTEAFF
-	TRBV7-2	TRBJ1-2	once	TGTGCCAGCAGCCCGCGTGGGGGGGCTAAGAGTGGCTACACCTTC	CASSPRGGAKSGYTF
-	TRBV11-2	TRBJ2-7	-	TGTGCCAGCAGCTTAGATGGGGAGCTCTACGAGCAGTACTTC	CASSLDGELYEQYF
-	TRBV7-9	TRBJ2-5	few	TGTGCCAGCAGCTTAGGTCGGCTAGCGTATCAAGAGACCCAGTACTTC	CASSLGRLAYQETQYF
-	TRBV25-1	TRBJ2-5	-	TGTGCCAGCGGTTCAGGGATGGAGACCCAGTACTTC	CASGSGMETQYF
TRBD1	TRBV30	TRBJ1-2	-	TGTGCCTGGCTACAACCGGGACAGGCCACCTTC	CAWLQPGQATF
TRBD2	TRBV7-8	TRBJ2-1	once	TGTGCCAGCAGCAAAGATACTAGCGGGGTTTACAACAATGAGCAGTTCTTC	CASSKDTSGVYNNEQFF
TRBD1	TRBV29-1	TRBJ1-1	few	TGCAGCGTTAAGACAGGGGCGAACACTGAAGCTTTCTTT	CSVKTGANTEAFF
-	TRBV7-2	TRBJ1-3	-	TGTGCCAGCAGCTTAATGCCAGGTCCTGGAAACACCATATATTTT	CASSLMPGPGNTIYF
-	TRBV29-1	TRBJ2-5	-	TGCAGCGTTGGTGTGAAACAAGAGACCCAGTACTTC	CSVGVKQETQYF
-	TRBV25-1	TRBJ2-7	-	TGTGCCAGCAGGATGGGCCTAGTTGACGAGCAGTACTTC	CASRMGLVDEQYF
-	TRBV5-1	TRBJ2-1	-	TGCGCCAGCAGCTTGGGGGGGACTTCACAGGTCTTC	CASSLGGTSQVF
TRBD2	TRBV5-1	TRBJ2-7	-	TGCGCCAGCAGCTATGGGGCTAGCGGTCCCTACGAGCAGTACTTC	CASSYGASGPYEQYF
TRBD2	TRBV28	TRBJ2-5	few	TGTGCCAGCAGAACTAGCGGGAGGCAAGAGACCCAGTACTTC	CASRTSGRQETQYF
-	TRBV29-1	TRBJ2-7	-	TGCAGCGTTTTACAGCCCCAACCCTACGAGCAGTACTTC	CSVLQPQPYEQYF
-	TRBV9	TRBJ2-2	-	TGTGCCAGCAGCGTAGAGTCGGGTACCGGGGAGCTGTTTTTT	CASSVESGTGELFF
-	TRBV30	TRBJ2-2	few	TGTGCCTGGTCCGTAAGGCCGGGGGAGCTGTTTTTT	CAWSVRPGELFF
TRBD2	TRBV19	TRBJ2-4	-	TGTGCCAGACGACTAGCGGGAGAGGCAGCCAAAAACATTCAGTACTTC	CARRLAGEAAKNIQYF
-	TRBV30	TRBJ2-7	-	TGTGCCTGGTCCCGAGGGTCCCAAAACGAGCAGTACTTC	CAWSRGSQNEQYF
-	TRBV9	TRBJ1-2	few	TGTGCCAGCAGCGTAGCAGGGGCCAAAGGGGACTATGGCTACACCTTC	CASSVAGAKGDYGYTF
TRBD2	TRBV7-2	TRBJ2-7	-	TGTGCCAGCAGCCAAGGGACTAGCGGGAGTCGGCGCGAGCAGTACTTC	CASSQGTSGSRREQYF
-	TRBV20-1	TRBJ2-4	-	TGCAGTCCTTCGGGCCTTAACATTCAGTACTTC	CSPSGLNIQYF
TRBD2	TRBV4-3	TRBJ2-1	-	TGCGCCAGCAGCCCATATAGCGGGAGGGCTTCCGAGCAGTTCTTC	CASSPYSGRASEQFF
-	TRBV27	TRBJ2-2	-	TGTGCCACCGGACAGGTAGTCCTAGCGGCCACCGGGGAGCTGTTTTTT	CATGQVVLAATGELFF
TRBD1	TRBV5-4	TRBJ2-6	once	TGTGCCAGCAGCGGGGGGACAGGGGGCGCTGGGGCCAACGTCCTGACTTTC	CASSGGTGGAGANVLTF
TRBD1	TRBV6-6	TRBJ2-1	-	TGTGCCAGCAGTCAACGACAGGGGGCGAACCTGAATGAGCAGTTCTTC	CASSQRQGANLNEQFF
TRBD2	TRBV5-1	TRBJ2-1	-	TGCGCCAGCAGCCCCCCCCAGACTAGCGGTTACAATGAGCAGTTCTTC	CASSPPQTSGYNEQFF